What follows are 30 T cell receptor beta chains derived from one specimen sequenced in a study of radiation and T cells in renal cell carcinoma. The table came from immunoSEQ multiplex PCR; TCRdb's copy has only in-frame clones and leaves some out. The sample lists about 150,000 clones, roughly 90% occurring once. The sample's time point: baseline pretreatment blood. Sample treatment: 15 Gy SBRT to primary tumor, nephrectomy 4 weeks later. This specimen was blood, taken from a patient whose treatment included radiotherapy and nephrectomy. These receptors were obtained from a woman between 65 and 79 years old with renal cell carcinoma.

The V call is TRBV4-3, the J call TRBJ2-3; TRBD2 matches 7 bases. The germline gives CDR1 LGHNA, CDR2 YSLEER. The CDR3 is made up of 15 amino acids. V trimming: 4 bases; J trimming: 3 bases; junction bases outside the gene matches: 7. DNA of the CDR3: TGCGCCAGCAGCCCCGGGGGGTCCGGGACAGATACGCAGTATTTT. Translating gives CASSPGGSGTDTQYF.

A remark on this clone: This same CDR3 is encoded by further DNA sequences in the sample. The chain joins TRBV7-3 to TRBJ2-3; D might be TRBD2 (5 bases). This CDR3 comprises 14 residues. The germline gives CDR1 SGHTA, CDR2 FQGTGA. The V end was cut by 3 bases, the J end by 0 bases, with 7 bases between. This CDR3 reads CASSLTGSTDTQYF. The CDR3 coding sequence is TGTGCCAGCAGCTTGACGGGGAGCACAGATACGCAGTATTTT.

The rearrangement uses TRBV7-6 and TRBJ2-1; tentatively, D is TRBD1 (5 bases). The V gene's germline CDR1 is SGHVS and CDR2 FNYEAQ. The CDR3 is 15 amino acids. Between the trimmed V and J ends, which lost 2 bases and 9 bases, there was a span of 17 bases. CDR3 in amino acids: CASSLRGFELGEQFF. CDR3 sequence (DNA): TGTGCCAGCAGCTTAAGGGGTTTCGAGTTAGGTGAGCAGTTCTTC. Variable domain in full (rest from reference TRBV7-6 and TRBJ2-1): GAGVSQSPRYKVTKRGQDVALRCDPISGHVSLYWYRQALGQGPEFLTYFNYEAQQDKSGLPNDRFSAERPEGSISTLTIQRTEQRDSAMYRCASSLRGFELGEQFFGPGTRLTVL.

The chain couples TRBV28 to TRBJ2-5, with 8 bases fitting TRBD2. The CDR3 loop spans 14 amino acids. V lost 4 bases, J lost 4 bases, and 5 bases stayed unmatched. The germline V gene has CDR1 MDHEN and CDR2 SYDVKM. DNA of the CDR3: TGTGCCAGCAGTTCTACCGGGACTAGAGAGACCCAGTACTTC. Encoded protein: CASSSTGTRETQYF.

This clone was picked up one time. The chain has TRBV6-1 and TRBJ2-3; 14 bases map to TRBD2. The CDR3 spans 17 residues. In germline, CDR1 is MNHNS, CDR2 SASEGT. Unmatched junction bases numbered 1, after V lost 2 bases and J lost 0 bases. CDR3 residues: CASSERTSGGSTDTQYF. The CDR3 DNA reads TGTGCCAGCAGTGAAAGGACTAGCGGGGGGAGCACAGATACGCAGTATTTT.

The V and J genes are TRBV20-1 and TRBJ1-2; D not certain. This CDR3 contains 11 residues. Looked up from germline, CDR1 is DFQATT and CDR2 is SNEGSKA (reference sequence). V was trimmed by 6 bases and J by 4 bases, leaving 9 bases between them. CDR3 amino acids: CSATRSYGYTF. Here the CDR3 DNA reads TGCAGTGCCACGCGCAGCTATGGCTACACCTTC.

This chain connects TRBV5-8 to TRBJ2-1, with TRBD1 matching over 12 bases. There are 15 residues in the CDR3. Germline lookup yields CDR1 SGHTS and CDR2 YDEGEE. Trimming took 4 bases from V and 7 from J; bases not matched to a gene: 6. In DNA, the CDR3 is TGTGCCAGCAGCGCCGGGACAGGGGGCTCGAATGAGCAGTTCTTC. Protein product: CASSAGTGGSNEQFF.

CDR3 bases: TGCGCCAGCAGCCCCCCCGAGGGCGCCGGGACTGAAGCTTTCTTT. Its protein is CASSPPEGAGTEAFF. This sequence joins TRBV5-1 and TRBJ1-1, with D hard to call. The germline V gene encodes CDR1 SGHRS and CDR2 YFSETQ. The CDR3 is 15 amino acids. The germline V and J ends were trimmed by 4 bases and 5 bases, with 18 bases remaining between them.

V and J are TRBV27 and TRBJ1-5; D is unresolved. The CDR3 totals 14 residues. The germline V gene has CDR1 MNHEY and CDR2 SMNVEV (reference sequence). The V and J ends lost 2 bases and 1 base respectively, with 6 bases between them. The CDR3 sequence is CASSLERSNQPQHF. In DNA form, the CDR3 reads TGTGCCAGCAGTTTAGAGAGGAGCAATCAGCCCCAGCATTTT.

The genes are TRBV5-1 and TRBJ2-1; D is undetermined. The germline CDR1 and CDR2 sequences are SGHRS and YFSETQ. V was clipped by 7 bases and J by 5 bases, with 16 bases between them. The CDR3 totals 14 residues. The CDR3 DNA reads as TGCGCCAGCGCACCGTTCTCAGGTGACAATGAGCAGTTCTTC. Translated, it gives CASAPFSGDNEQFF.

Only one count was recorded for this clone. The chain is built from TRBV30 and TRBJ2-5; TRBD1 is a possible D gene (6 bases). The V end was cut by 4 bases, the J end by 5 bases, with 17 bases between. Germline assignment: CDR1 GTSNPN and CDR2 SVGIG (reference sequence). CDR3 length equals 14 residues. The CDR3 DNA follows: TGTGCCTGGATTTCTCAGGGGATGGGGGAGACCCAGTACTTC. This translates into CAWISQGMGETQYF. Supplemented by reference TRBV30 and TRBJ2-5, the full variable domain reads SQTIHQWPATLVQPVGSPLSLECTVEGTSNPNLYWYRQAAGRGLQLLFYSVGIGQISSEVPQNLSASRPQDRQFILSSKKLLLSDSGFYLCAWISQGMGETQYFGPGTRLLVL.

The chain is built from TRBV5-4 and TRBJ1-2; no clear D. The germline V gene encodes CDR1 SGHNT and CDR2 YYREEE (reference sequence). The CDR3 sequence is 14 residues long. With 0 bases removed from V and 1 base from J, the gap between germline ends came to 7 bases. The CDR3 nucleotides read TGTGCCAGCAGCTTGGAGGCAGTTAACTATGGCTACACCTTC. It codes for CASSLEAVNYGYTF.

The chain couples TRBV5-1 to TRBJ1-2; tentative D call: TRBD1 (6 bases). Trimming left V 2 bases short and J 2 bases short, with 10 bases between. The CDR3 length is 14 residues. The germline V gene encodes CDR1 SGHRS and CDR2 YFSETQ. CDR3 DNA sequence: TGCGCCAGCAGCTTACCCGACAGGAACTATGGCTACACCTTC. It codes for CASSLPDRNYGYTF. The full variable domain, completed using reference TRBV5-1 and TRBJ1-2, is KAGVTQTPRYLIKTRGQQVTLSCSPISGHRSVSWYQQTPGQGLQFLFEYFSETQRNKGNFPGRFSGRQFSNSRSEMNVSTLELGDSALYLCASSLPDRNYGYTFGSGTRLTVV.

The chain joins TRBV28 to TRBJ2-7; possible D gene TRBD1, 5 bases. Trimming shortened V by 7 bases and J by 1 base, and 17 bases separated the two germline ends. This CDR3 is 15 amino acids long. The germline gives CDR1 MDHEN, CDR2 SYDVKM. CDR3 sequence: CASNDRGRSSYEQYF. In DNA, the CDR3 is TGTGCCAGCAATGATAGGGGCAGGTCGTCCTACGAGCAGTACTTC.

The V call is TRBV19, the J call TRBJ2-5, with TRBD1 matching 8 bases. V shed 6 bases and J 4 bases; nucleotides not matched to a gene: 7. CDR1 is LNHDA, CDR2 SQIVND, per germline (reference sequence). The CDR3 spans 14 residues. The CDR3 loop reads CASSQGAGRETQYF. CDR3 coding DNA: TGTGCCAGTAGCCAGGGGGCGGGTCGAGAGACCCAGTACTTC.

The chain is built from TRBV28 and TRBJ2-2, with a possible D match to TRBD1 (5 bases). In germline, CDR1 is MDHEN, CDR2 SYDVKM. The CDR3 is made up of 20 amino acids. V lost 1 base and J lost 0, with 21 bases in between. The CDR3: CASSLFGRVSLVPNTGELFF. Here the CDR3 DNA reads TGTGCCAGCAGTTTATTCGGCAGGGTTTCGCTTGTCCCGAACACCGGGGAGCTGTTTTTT.

The chain recombines TRBV5-1 with TRBJ2-5, with TRBD2 matching over 7 bases. The CDR3 is 16 residues long. CDR1 is SGHRS, CDR2 YFSETQ, per germline. With 1 base clipped from V and 5 bases from J, the junction kept 11 bases outside the gene matches. CDR3 loop: CASSLTGKRGPETQYF. DNA of the CDR3: TGCGCCAGCAGCTTGACGGGGAAGCGGGGACCGGAGACCCAGTACTTC. Filled out from reference TRBV5-1 and TRBJ2-5, the complete variable domain reads KAGVTQTPRYLIKTRGQQVTLSCSPISGHRSVSWYQQTPGQGLQFLFEYFSETQRNKGNFPGRFSGRQFSNSRSEMNVSTLELGDSALYLCASSLTGKRGPETQYFGPGTRLLVL.

V gene TRBV27 combines with J gene TRBJ2-3; D gene uncertain. Trimming shortened V by 4 bases and J by 2 bases, and 7 bases separated the two germline ends. There are 13 residues in the CDR3. Germline V lookup: CDR1 MNHEY, CDR2 SMNVEV (reference sequence). CDR3 region: CASSYADTDTQYF. The CDR3 DNA sequence: TGTGCCAGCAGTTACGCAGACACAGATACGCAGTATTTT.

This chain connects TRBV12-1 to TRBJ1-1. TRBV12-1 is noted as a pseudogene. The CDR3 runs to 15 residues. The CDR3 sequence: CASSFGEAEGTEAFF. DNA of the CDR3: TGTGCCAGCAGCTTTGGCGAGGCAGAGGGAACTGAAGCTTTCTTT.

This chain uses TRBV2 with TRBJ2-1; 11 bases are a match to TRBD2. CDR3 length: 15 residues. Trimming cost V 4 bases and J 4 bases; bases outside gene matches: 3. The germline V gene encodes CDR1 SNHLY and CDR2 FYNNEI. This CDR3 is CASSVTSGGYNEQFF. In DNA, the CDR3 is TGTGCCAGCAGTGTAACTAGCGGGGGATACAATGAGCAGTTCTTC.

The chain carries TRBV6-1 and TRBJ2-6; tentative D call: TRBD1 (6 bases). CDR3 length: 18 amino acids. Trimming removed 4 bases at V and 4 bases at J, with 20 bases between. Germline CDR1 reads MNHNS; CDR2 reads SASEGT. The CDR3 loop is CASSGTGLQLWGANVLTF. In nucleotides, the CDR3 is TGTGCCAGCAGTGGAACAGGGTTACAGCTGTGGGGGGCCAACGTCCTGACTTTC.

The chain is built from TRBV5-5 and TRBJ1-5; 7 bases agree with TRBD1. The CDR3 consists of 16 residues. Germline trimming cut 4 bases from V and 0 bases from J; bases unmatched to any gene: 7. Germline-derived CDR1 and CDR2 are SGHKS and YYEKEE (reference sequence). The DNA for the CDR3 is TGTGCCAGCAGCACCGACAGGGCGCTTAGCAATCAGCCCCAGCATTTT. Translated: CASSTDRALSNQPQHF.

The chain carries TRBV6-5 and TRBJ2-3; D may be TRBD2 (6 bases). Trimming shortened V by 6 bases and J by 6 bases, and 19 bases separated the two germline ends. The CDR3 spans 15 residues. Per germline, CDR1 MNHEY and CDR2 SVGAGI. CDR3 in amino acids: CASSTLGLVRDTQYF. The CDR3 bases are TGTGCCAGCAGCACCCTGGGACTCGTTCGGGATACGCAGTATTTT.

The V gene is TRBV30, the J gene TRBJ1-2; D remains ambiguous. There are 11 residues in the CDR3. CDR1 is GTSNPN and CDR2 is SVGIG in the germline V gene (reference sequence). V lost 3 bases and J 4 bases, leaving 6 bases between the germline ends. The CDR3 DNA sequence: TGTGCCTGGAGCCGGTTCTATGGCTACACCTTC. Translation: CAWSRFYGYTF.

The chain joins TRBV10-3 to TRBJ1-4; 9 bases match TRBD1. The CDR3 length is 15 residues. The J segment lost 7 bases and the V segment lost 6 bases, leaving 9 bases of the junction unmatched. Germline-derived CDR1 and CDR2 are ENHRY and SYGVKD. Written as DNA, the CDR3 is TGTGCCATCAGCGACAAACAGGGGGCAGGTGAAAAACTGTTTTTT. It encodes CAISDKQGAGEKLFF.

The chain has TRBV15 and TRBJ1-4; perhaps TRBD1 as D (6 bases). Per germline, CDR1 LNHNV and CDR2 YYDKDF (reference sequence). With 8 bases removed from V and 5 bases from J, the gap between germline ends came to 15 bases. This CDR3 has 14 amino acids. This CDR3 reads CATALGAGNEKLFF. DNA for the CDR3: TGTGCCACCGCCCTGGGGGCAGGAAATGAAAAACTGTTTTTT. Together with reference TRBV15 and TRBJ1-4, the CDR3 gives the full variable domain: DAMVIQNPRYQVTQFGKPVTLSCSQTLNHNVMYWYQQKSSQAPKLLFHYYDKDFNNEADTPDNFQSRRPNTSFCFLDIRSPGLGDTAMYLCATALGAGNEKLFFGSGTQLSVL.

The chain links TRBV18 to TRBJ2-7; 7 nucleotides align to TRBD1. V lost 6 bases, J lost 2 bases, and 4 bases stayed unmatched. This CDR3 has 13 residues. The V gene's germline CDR1 is KGHSH and CDR2 LQKENI. The chain's CDR3 is CASSLDRAYEQYF. The CDR3 nucleotides are TGTGCCAGCTCCCTTGACAGGGCCTACGAGCAGTACTTC.

J is TRBJ1-2 and V is TRBV6-1; 8 bases agree with TRBD1. V lost 9 bases, J lost 5 bases, and 5 bases stayed unmatched. Germline V gives CDR1 MNHNS, CDR2 SASEGT. This CDR3 contains 12 residues. The CDR3 DNA follows: TGTGCCAGTACTCGGGACAGGTATGGCTACACCTTC. Its protein is CASTRDRYGYTF.

The rearrangement uses TRBV18 and TRBJ2-5, with D perhaps TRBD1 or TRBD2 (6 bases each). Between the trimmed V and J ends, which lost 6 bases and 2 bases, there was a span of 22 bases. Per the germline V gene, CDR1 is KGHSH and CDR2 is LQKENI. CDR3 length equals 17 residues. CDR3 bases: TGTGCCAGCTCCCTTTCCGGGGGCAACTACTATCAAGAGACCCAGTACTTC. This gives the protein CASSLSGGNYYQETQYF.

The chain is built from TRBV30 and TRBJ1-6, with D maybe TRBD1 (6 bases). The CDR3 loop spans 15 amino acids. The V end lost 2 bases, the J end lost 10 bases, and 18 bases lay between the germline ends. CDR1 is GTSNPN, CDR2 SVGIG, per germline (reference sequence). The chain's CDR3 is CAWSSSGGAGSPLHF. CDR3 DNA: TGTGCCTGGAGTTCCTCCGGGGGGGCAGGATCACCCCTCCACTTT. Full variable domain (missing parts from reference TRBV30 and TRBJ1-6): SQTIHQWPATLVQPVGSPLSLECTVEGTSNPNLYWYRQAAGRGLQLLFYSVGIGQISSEVPQNLSASRPQDRQFILSSKKLLLSDSGFYLCAWSSSGGAGSPLHFGNGTRLTVT.